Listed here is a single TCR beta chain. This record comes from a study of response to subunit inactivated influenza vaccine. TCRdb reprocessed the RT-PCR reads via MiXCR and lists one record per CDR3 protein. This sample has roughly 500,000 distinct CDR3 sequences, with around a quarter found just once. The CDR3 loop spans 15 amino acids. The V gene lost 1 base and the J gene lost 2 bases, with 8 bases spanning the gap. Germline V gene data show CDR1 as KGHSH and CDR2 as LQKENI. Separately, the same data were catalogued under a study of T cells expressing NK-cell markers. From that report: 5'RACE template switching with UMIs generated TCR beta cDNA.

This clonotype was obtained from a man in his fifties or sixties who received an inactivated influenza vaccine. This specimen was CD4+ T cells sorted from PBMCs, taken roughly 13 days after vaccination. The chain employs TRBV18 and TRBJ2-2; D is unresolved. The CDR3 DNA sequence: TGTGCCAGCTCACCACAGACAAGTAACACCGGGGAGCTGTTTTTT. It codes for CASSPQTSNTGELFF.